This is a list of T cell receptor beta chains from one sample in a study of neoadjuvant anti-PD-1 for oral cavity cancer. Sequencing used immunoSEQ multiplex PCR; TCRdb keeps in-frame clones, though not all of them. Altogether 8,000 to 10,000 clones are present, approximately 61% being singletons, with the ten largest covering roughly 4.1%. Sequenced material: PBMCs, taken after nivolumab (anti-PD-1) treatment. These TCRs come from a person between 40 and 80 years old with oral cavity squamous cell carcinoma. Both conserved end residues are part of each CDR3. A D gene is named only where the DNA matches it firmly. Clone sizes are given selectively: once, few, many, or a class where the clone is expanded.

d_call: TRBD2; j_call: TRBJ2-5; v_call: TRBV2; clone_size: -; cdr3_aa: CASGLAGVKTQYF; cdr3_nt: TGTGCCAGCGGACTAGCGGGAGTCAAGACCCAGTACTTC
d_call: TRBD2; j_call: TRBJ2-7; v_call: TRBV11-2; clone_size: few; cdr3_aa: CASSLALAAYEQYF; cdr3_nt: TGTGCCAGCAGCTTAGCACTAGCGGCCTACGAGCAGTACTTC
d_call: TRBD1; j_call: TRBJ1-1; v_call: TRBV7-9; clone_size: -; cdr3_aa: CASSRTGSGEAFF; cdr3_nt: TGTGCCAGCAGCCGGACAGGATCGGGTGAAGCTTTCTTT
d_call: -; j_call: TRBJ1-5; v_call: TRBV18; clone_size: -; cdr3_aa: CASSPPQQGGQPQHF; cdr3_nt: TGTGCCAGCTCACCACCCCAACAGGGTGGTCAGCCCCAGCATTTT
d_call: -; j_call: TRBJ1-4; v_call: TRBV6-1; clone_size: -; cdr3_aa: CASMGSHNEKLFF; cdr3_nt: TGTGCCAGCATGGGCAGCCATAATGAAAAACTGTTTTTT
d_call: TRBD1; j_call: TRBJ2-6; v_call: TRBV19; clone_size: -; cdr3_aa: CATRTGPSSGANVLTF; cdr3_nt: TGTGCCACCCGGACAGGGCCAAGCTCTGGGGCCAACGTCCTGACTTTC
d_call: TRBD1; j_call: TRBJ2-1; v_call: TRBV7-8; clone_size: once; cdr3_aa: CASSSAGTGGLTEQFF; cdr3_nt: TGTGCCAGCAGTTCCGCCGGGACAGGGGGCCTTACTGAGCAGTTCTTC
d_call: -; j_call: TRBJ1-2; v_call: TRBV7-8; clone_size: -; cdr3_aa: CASSVHRGVDGYTF; cdr3_nt: TGTGCCAGCAGCGTCCACCGGGGGGTTGATGGCTACACCTTC
d_call: TRBD1; j_call: TRBJ2-3; v_call: TRBV28; clone_size: -; cdr3_aa: CASGIRDRGPSDTQYF; cdr3_nt: TGTGCCAGCGGAATCCGGGACAGGGGGCCTTCAGATACGCAGTATTTT
d_call: -; j_call: TRBJ1-1; v_call: TRBV28; clone_size: -; cdr3_aa: CASSLGGLGTEAFF; cdr3_nt: TGTGCCAGCAGTTTAGGGGGGCTGGGTACTGAAGCTTTCTTT
d_call: -; j_call: TRBJ2-7; v_call: TRBV29-1; clone_size: few; cdr3_aa: CSVLGALGGEQYF; cdr3_nt: TGCAGCGTCCTCGGAGCTTTAGGAGGCGAGCAGTACTTC
d_call: TRBD1; j_call: TRBJ1-5; v_call: TRBV27; clone_size: few; cdr3_aa: CASRADRAASNQPQHF; cdr3_nt: TGTGCCAGCAGGGCTGACAGGGCGGCGAGCAATCAGCCCCAGCATTTT
d_call: TRBD1; j_call: TRBJ1-3; v_call: TRBV30; clone_size: -; cdr3_aa: CAAIRDSHFSGNTIYF; cdr3_nt: TGTGCCGCGATCCGGGACAGCCATTTCTCTGGAAACACCATATATTTT
d_call: TRBD2; j_call: TRBJ2-3; v_call: TRBV5-1; clone_size: -; cdr3_aa: CASSLLGLAVTDTQYF; cdr3_nt: TGCGCCAGCAGCTTATTGGGACTAGCGGTGACAGATACGCAGTATTTT
d_call: -; j_call: TRBJ2-2; v_call: TRBV6-5; clone_size: -; cdr3_aa: CASSAPGGELFF; cdr3_nt: TGTGCCAGCAGTGCCCCAGGCGGGGAGCTGTTTTTT
d_call: -; j_call: TRBJ1-1; v_call: TRBV11-3; clone_size: few; cdr3_aa: CASSPQGSNTEAFF; cdr3_nt: TGTGCCAGCAGCCCACAGGGTTCGAACACTGAAGCTTTCTTT
d_call: -; j_call: TRBJ2-7; v_call: TRBV10-3; clone_size: -; cdr3_aa: CAIKPLLAYEQYF; cdr3_nt: TGTGCCATCAAGCCGCTGCTAGCCTACGAGCAGTACTTC
d_call: -; j_call: TRBJ2-3; v_call: TRBV28; clone_size: -; cdr3_aa: CASSLYGGATDTQYF; cdr3_nt: TGTGCCAGCAGTTTATATGGGGGGGCTACAGATACGCAGTATTTT
d_call: -; j_call: TRBJ1-6; v_call: TRBV7-9; clone_size: once; cdr3_aa: CASAKDPNSPLHF; cdr3_nt: TGTGCCAGCGCAAAGGATCCTAATTCACCCCTCCACTTT
d_call: -; j_call: TRBJ1-6; v_call: TRBV7-2; clone_size: -; cdr3_aa: CASSLGNPGDNSPLHF; cdr3_nt: TGTGCCAGCAGCTTAGGGAACCCAGGGGATAATTCACCCCTCCACTTT
d_call: TRBD2; j_call: TRBJ2-1; v_call: TRBV6-4; clone_size: -; cdr3_aa: CASSDKAGGNNEQFF; cdr3_nt: TGTGCCAGCAGTGACAAGGCGGGAGGAAACAATGAGCAGTTCTTC
d_call: -; j_call: TRBJ1-1; v_call: TRBV18; clone_size: -; cdr3_aa: CASRLGPGEEAFF; cdr3_nt: TGTGCCAGCCGACTTGGGCCGGGTGAGGAAGCTTTCTTT
d_call: TRBD2; j_call: TRBJ2-3; v_call: TRBV6-6; clone_size: -; cdr3_aa: CASLGRGGSLTDTQYF; cdr3_nt: TGTGCCAGCCTGGGGAGGGGAGGTAGTTTGACAGATACGCAGTATTTT
d_call: -; j_call: TRBJ1-5; v_call: TRBV6-1; clone_size: -; cdr3_aa: CASSLYRDSNQPQHF; cdr3_nt: TGTGCCAGCAGTCTTTACAGGGATAGCAATCAGCCCCAGCATTTT
d_call: -; j_call: TRBJ1-5; v_call: TRBV7-9; clone_size: -; cdr3_aa: CASSLAQGSNQPQHF; cdr3_nt: TGTGCCAGCAGCTTAGCTCAGGGAAGCAATCAGCCCCAGCATTTT